The rows below give T cell receptor beta chains drawn from one sample of a study of Ad26.COV2.S vaccination and SARS-CoV-2 variants. Profiling relied on immunoSEQ multiplex PCR, and the TCRdb table lists in-frame clones only, not all of them. The sample has over 110,000 clones, roughly 89% seen once; the top ten hold approximately 5%. The material was peripheral blood, obtained after recovery from COVID-19. The source of these receptors is a human donor who had recovered from COVID-19. Both conserved end residues are part of each CDR3. Each record gives: V gene, J gene, clone size, D gene, CDR3 DNA, CDR3 protein. D genes are given only for firm matches. For some rows the clone size is stated as once, few or many, or as a class when expanded; others skip it.

TRBV6-6	TRBJ2-3	.	.	TGTGCCAGCAGTTACTCTGGCACAGATACGCAGTATTTT	CASSYSGTDTQYF
TRBV10-1	TRBJ2-1	.	.	TGCGCCAGCAGTGAGTCGATGGGCCCGGTCCACAATGAGCAGTTCTTC	CASSESMGPVHNEQFF
TRBV4-3	TRBJ2-2	.	.	TGCGCCAGCAGCCAAGATCGGAGACATCGGGGTCACACCGGGGAGCTGTTTTTT	CASSQDRRHRGHTGELFF
TRBV2	TRBJ2-7	.	.	TGTGCCAGCAGTGTGGACTTTCTAGGGGTCTACGAGCAGTACTTC	CASSVDFLGVYEQYF
TRBV6-5	TRBJ2-7	.	.	TGTGCCAGCAGTTTAGGGGGCTCCTACGAGCAGTACTTC	CASSLGGSYEQYF
TRBV29-1	TRBJ2-7	few	.	TGCAGCGTTGAAGACGGGCGTATCCAGTACTTC	CSVEDGRIQYF
TRBV24-1	TRBJ1-5	.	.	TGTGCCACCGGGACTAGCAATCAGCCCCAGCATTTT	CATGTSNQPQHF
TRBV28	TRBJ1-6	.	TRBD1	TGTGCCAGCAGTTGGGGGACAGGGGGAAATTCACCCCTCCACTTT	CASSWGTGGNSPLHF
TRBV4-3	TRBJ1-2	.	.	TGCGCCAGCAGCCAGGGGGGCAGATCTGGTGGCTACACCTTC	CASSQGGRSGGYTF
TRBV30	TRBJ1-1	.	.	TGTGCCTGGACAGGCTACACTGAAGCTTTCTTT	CAWTGYTEAFF
TRBV29-1	TRBJ2-1	once	.	TGCAGCGTTGTTCTATTTCGCGGGAACGCGTCCTACAATGAGCAGTTCTTC	CSVVLFRGNASYNEQFF
TRBV19	TRBJ2-5	.	TRBD2	TGTGCCAGTAGTAGGTTAGCGGGGTTTGAGACCCAGTACTTC	CASSRLAGFETQYF
TRBV4-3	TRBJ1-2	.	.	TGCGCCAGCAGCCAAGAAGGTGGGTTCCAGGGCTACACCTTC	CASSQEGGFQGYTF
TRBV6-5	TRBJ2-3	.	.	TGTGCCAGCAGGCCTGGGGGCCGGATAGATACGCAGTATTTT	CASRPGGRIDTQYF
TRBV5-1	TRBJ1-4	.	TRBD1	TGCGCCAGCAGCTTGGGGACAGGGGGTGAAAAACTGTTTTTT	CASSLGTGGEKLFF
TRBV6-4	TRBJ2-2	.	.	TGTGCCAGCAGTGCATCGAACACCGGGGAGCTGTTTTTT	CASSASNTGELFF
TRBV2	TRBJ2-5	.	.	TGTGCCAGCAGTGAATTAGAAACTAGCAAGATAGAGACCCAGTACTTC	CASSELETSKIETQYF
TRBV10-1	TRBJ2-1	.	TRBD2	TGCGCCAGCAGTGAGTCAAGGACTAGCGGGGAGGTCTTC	CASSESRTSGEVF
TRBV7-2	TRBJ1-2	.	.	TGTGCCAGCAGCTTACGCAGAGATAACTATGGCTACACCTTC	CASSLRRDNYGYTF
TRBV15	TRBJ1-2	.	TRBD1	TGTGCCACCAGCAGGGACAGGGGGACGGAACTAGCTAACTATGGCTACACCTTC	CATSRDRGTELANYGYTF
TRBV10-1	TRBJ2-3	once	.	TGCGCCAGCAGTGGGGGGGGCACAGATACGCAGTATTTT	CASSGGGTDTQYF
TRBV5-1	TRBJ1-5	once	TRBD1	TGCGCCAGCAGCCTGACAGGGCTGGGCAATCAGCCCCAGCATTTT	CASSLTGLGNQPQHF
TRBV24-1	TRBJ1-5	.	.	TGTGCCACCAGTGATTTTCGTGGGAATAGCAATCAGCCCCAGCATTTT	CATSDFRGNSNQPQHF
TRBV10-1	TRBJ1-1	.	.	TGCGCCAGCAGTTTAACTGAGAACACTGAAGCTTTCTTT	CASSLTENTEAFF
TRBV15	TRBJ2-1	.	.	TGTGCCACCAGCAGCCGAGACTCGAGCTCCTACAATGAGCAGTTCTTC	CATSSRDSSSYNEQFF
TRBV19	TRBJ2-7	.	.	TGTGCCAGTAGTAGGCGCCTGGGTAGTAACTACGAGCAGTACTTC	CASSRRLGSNYEQYF
TRBV5-1	TRBJ1-6	.	.	TGCGCCAGCAGCATGGGTTCCCGAGGGGATTCACCCCTCCACTTT	CASSMGSRGDSPLHF
TRBV7-9	TRBJ1-1	.	.	TGTGCCAGCACCCGGGACATGGGAAGGGCTTTCTTT	CASTRDMGRAFF
TRBV4-2	TRBJ2-7	once	.	TGTGCCAGCAGCGAAGGGTCGTCCGAGCAGTACTTC	CASSEGSSEQYF